These 2 T cell receptor beta chains originate from one sample sequenced in a study of lymphopenia after photon versus proton radiotherapy. TCRdb keeps only in-frame clones here, not all; method: immunoSEQ multiplex PCR. In the table there are roughly 67,000 clones, roughly 90% of which are singletons. The input for sequencing was peripheral blood, taken from a patient treated with photon-based radiotherapy. The receptors derive from a woman in her 70s with pancreatic cancer.

The V and J genes are TRBV28 and TRBJ2-2; either TRBD1 or TRBD2 may fit D (5 bases each). The V end was cut by 8 bases, the J end by 2 bases, with 15 bases between. CDR1 MDHEN and CDR2 SYDVKM come from the germline V gene. The CDR3 sequence is 15 residues long. CDR3 loop: CASGSGALNTGELFF. As DNA, the CDR3 is TGTGCCAGCGGCTCCGGGGCCCTTAACACCGGGGAGCTGTTTTTT.

The V gene is TRBV9, the J gene TRBJ2-4; 7 positions agree with TRBD1. CDR1 is SGDLS, CDR2 YYNGEE, per germline. Trimming at V came to 2 bases and at J to 2 bases, leaving 7 bases not matched to a gene. The CDR3 covers 16 residues. For the CDR3, the DNA is TGTGCCAGCAGCGTGGAAGACAGGGTGCCCAAAAACATTCAGTACTTC. Residues: CASSVEDRVPKNIQYF.